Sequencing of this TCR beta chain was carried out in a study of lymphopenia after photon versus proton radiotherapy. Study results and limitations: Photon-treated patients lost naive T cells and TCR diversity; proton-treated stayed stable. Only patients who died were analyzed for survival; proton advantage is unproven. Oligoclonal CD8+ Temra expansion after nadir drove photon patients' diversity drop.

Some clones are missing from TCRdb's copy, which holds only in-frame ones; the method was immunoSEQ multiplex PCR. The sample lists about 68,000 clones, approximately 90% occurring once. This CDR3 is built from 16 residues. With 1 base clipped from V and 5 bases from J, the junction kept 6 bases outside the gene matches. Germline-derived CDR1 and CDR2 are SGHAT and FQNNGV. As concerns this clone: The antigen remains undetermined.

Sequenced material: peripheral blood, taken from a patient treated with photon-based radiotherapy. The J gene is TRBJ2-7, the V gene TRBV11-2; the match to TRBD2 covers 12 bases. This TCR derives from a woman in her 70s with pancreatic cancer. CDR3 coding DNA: TGTGCCAGCAGCTTAGTGTCTAGCGGGAGGGTCCACGAGCAGTACTTC. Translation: CASSLVSSGRVHEQYF. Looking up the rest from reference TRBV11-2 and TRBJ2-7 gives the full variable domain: EAGVAQSPRYKIIEKRQSVAFWCNPISGHATLYWYQQILGQGPKLLIQFQNNGVVDDSQLPKDRFSAERLKGVDSTLKIQPAKLEDSAVYLCASSLVSSGRVHEQYFGPGTRLTVT.